Listed here are 7 T cell receptor beta chains from one sample, sequenced in a study of cytomegalovirus exposure and HLA in healthy donors. Primers included in the PCR were 60 Vbeta and 13 Jbeta primers. The table came from immunoSEQ multiplex PCR; TCRdb's copy has only in-frame clones and leaves some out. The data hold over 35,000 clones, with 50% to 75% observed a single time. Sequencing used PBMCs. These receptors originate from a human donor in good health.

This clone has just a few counts. This chain connects TRBV7-2 to TRBJ1-3; TRBD1 matches 8 bases. Germline trimming cut 3 bases from V and 4 bases from J; bases unmatched to any gene: 5. This CDR3 has 15 residues. Germline CDR1 and CDR2: SGHTA and FQGNSA. This chain's CDR3 is CASSFIGQGGNTIYF. For the CDR3, the DNA is TGTGCCAGCAGCTTCATAGGACAGGGCGGAAACACCATATATTTT.

The J gene is TRBJ2-7, the V gene TRBV23-1; weak D call: TRBD1 (6 bases). TRBV23-1 is filed as an ORF, its function uncertain. The CDR3 is 15 amino acids. V shed 0 bases and J shed 0 bases, with 9 bases lying between them. The DNA of the CDR3 is TGCGCCAGCAGTCAATCCAGGGGTGTCTCCTACGAGCAGTACTTC. Amino acids: CASSQSRGVSYEQYF.

The rearrangement uses TRBV5-1 and TRBJ1-1; 7 bases fit TRBD1. The CDR3 is 16 residues long. V gave up 2 bases and J gave up 5 bases; unmatched junction bases: 12. CDR1 and CDR2 from the germline V gene are SGHRS and YFSETQ. The CDR3 region is CASSFTHEGARTEAFF. The DNA of the CDR3 is TGCGCCAGCAGCTTCACGCACGAGGGGGCCCGGACTGAAGCTTTCTTT.

This clone was observed a few times. The genes are TRBV14 and TRBJ1-6, with D tentatively TRBD1 (5 bases). The CDR3 is made up of 18 amino acids. The germline V gene has CDR1 SGHDN and CDR2 FVKESK. V lost 0 bases and J 8 bases, leaving 20 bases between the germline ends. The CDR3 bases are TGTGCCAGCAGCCAAGATATCGCAGGGTTTAACGAGGATTCACCCCTCCACTTT. Its translation is CASSQDIAGFNEDSPLHF.

This clone was seen only once. The chain recombines TRBV6-1 with TRBJ1-1; the D is unclear. CDR3 size: 12 residues. The germline gives CDR1 MNHNS, CDR2 SASEGT. Trimming took off 6 bases at V and 0 bases at J, with 5 bases between the two ends. This chain's CDR3 is CASRIMNTEAFF. The CDR3 coding sequence is TGTGCCAGCAGAATAATGAACACTGAAGCTTTCTTT.

The count of this clone is one. The chain couples TRBV6-7 to TRBJ2-3; D is perhaps TRBD2 (6 bases). TRBV6-7 is known as an ORF, though its function is uncertain. The CDR3 length is 16 residues. The V end lost 7 bases, the J end lost 1 base, and 18 bases lay between the germline ends. In DNA form, the CDR3 reads TGTGCCAGCAAACGGGGTGCCAGGGAGGGCACAGATACGCAGTATTTT. As protein: CASKRGAREGTDTQYF.

This rearrangement joins TRBV18 to TRBJ2-5; 7 bases agree with TRBD1. Trimming cost V 5 bases and J 5 bases; bases outside gene matches: 8. Germline CDR1 is KGHSH and CDR2 is LQKENI. The CDR3 has 14 amino acids. CDR3 DNA: TGTGCCAGCTCAACACAGGGGCCACGGGAGACCCAGTACTTC. This translates into CASSTQGPRETQYF. Based on the CDR3 plus reference TRBV18 and TRBJ2-5, the full variable domain is NAGVMQNPRHLVRRRGQEARLRCSPMKGHSHVYWYRQLPEEGLKFMVYLQKENIIDESGMPKERFSAEFPKEGPSILRIQQVVRGDSAAYFCASSTQGPRETQYFGPGTRLLVL.